One T cell receptor beta chain is described in this entry. This specimen comes from a study of blood T cell repertoires in COVID-19. Study in general: T cells, B-cell-depleted T cells, or PBMCs provided the cDNA or gDNA that served as material.

In the authors' methods: Amplifying reference gene primers gave estimates of nucleated cell counts. The assay was immunoSEQ multiplex PCR, and TCRdb's table has in-frame clones only and misses some. V and J calls and clone size are copied from that table; D and trimming were computed from the DNA. Of some 180,000 clones listed, more than 80% are singletons. The germline V and J ends were trimmed by 5 bases and 6 bases, with 20 bases remaining between them. The CDR3 spans 16 residues. CDR1 and CDR2 from the germline V gene are MNHNY and SVGAGI (reference sequence). The V call is TRBV6-6, the J call TRBJ2-1; D gene unclear. The sequenced sample was peripheral blood. The receptor comes from a man aged 50 or older with acute or convalescent COVID-19. In DNA form, the CDR3 reads TGTGCCAGCAGTGGCTACAGTTCCAACCCAGGCAATGAGCAGTTCTTC. Translating gives CASSGYSSNPGNEQFF.